These T cell receptor beta chains were read from a single sample in a study of T-cell memory formation after mild COVID-19. MiXCR, run by TCRdb on the 5' RACE reads, gives a single entry per CDR3 protein. Seen here are about 250,000 distinct CDR3 sequences, 15% observed once, and the top ten hold about 2%. The sequencing sample was made of PBMCs or a T cell subset sorted from them (not recorded which). These receptors were obtained from an adult woman who had mild COVID-19 (a few samples of this study predate the infection). Cell type and time point are not known. Each CDR3 is given with its conserved first and last residue. The D gene is left open where the match is weak. Expanded clones are given a class, and other clones once, few, many or no size at all.

>once|TRBV2|TRBJ2-7|-
CASGEGSSVPYF
TGTGCCAGCGGGGAAGGGTCTAGCGTCCCGTACTTC
>few|TRBV20-1|TRBJ2-1|-
CSAGRLDEQFF
TGCAGTGCTGGTAGACTAGATGAGCAGTTCTTC
>-|TRBV19|TRBJ2-1|TRBD2
CASRGTSGESSYNEQFF
TGTGCCAGTAGAGGGACTAGCGGGGAAAGCTCCTACAATGAGCAGTTCTTC
>-|TRBV4-1|TRBJ1-6|-
CASSHPAGERSPLHF
TGCGCCAGCAGCCACCCCGCAGGGGAACGGTCACCCCTCCACTTT
>-|TRBV15|TRBJ2-5|TRBD1
CATSAWPGTVQETQYF
TGTGCCACCAGCGCCTGGCCGGGGACAGTTCAAGAGACCCAGTACTTC
>few|TRBV2|TRBJ2-1|TRBD1
CASSRTGEEQFF
TGTGCCAGCAGTCGGACAGGGGAGGAGCAGTTCTTC
>few|TRBV6-1|TRBJ2-6|-
CASSTGGYSGANVLTF
TGTGCCAGCAGTACCGGGGGATACTCTGGGGCCAACGTCCTGACTTTC
>-|TRBV12-3/TRBV12-4|TRBJ1-4|-
CASTPGYKLFF
TGTGCCAGCACTCCTGGGTACAAACTGTTTTTT
>-|TRBV5-6|TRBJ1-2|TRBD1
CASSLKDRALYGYTF
TGTGCCAGCAGCTTGAAGGACAGGGCCCTCTATGGCTACACCTTC
>-|TRBV20-1|TRBJ1-5|-
CSATSGLGSNQPQHF
TGCAGTGCTACTTCGGGGTTAGGGAGCAATCAGCCCCAGCATTTT